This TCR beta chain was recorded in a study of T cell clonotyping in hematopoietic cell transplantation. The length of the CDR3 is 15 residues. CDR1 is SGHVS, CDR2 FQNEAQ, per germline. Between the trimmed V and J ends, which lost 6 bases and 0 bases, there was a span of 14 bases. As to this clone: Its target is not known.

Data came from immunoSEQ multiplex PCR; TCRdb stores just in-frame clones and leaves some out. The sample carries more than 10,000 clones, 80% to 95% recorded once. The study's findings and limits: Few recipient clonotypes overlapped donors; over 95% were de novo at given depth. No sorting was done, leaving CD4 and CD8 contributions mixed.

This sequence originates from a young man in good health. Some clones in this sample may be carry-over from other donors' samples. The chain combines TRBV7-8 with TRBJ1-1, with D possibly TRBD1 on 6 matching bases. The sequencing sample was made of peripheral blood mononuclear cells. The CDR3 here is CASSKPGTLNTEAFF. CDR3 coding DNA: TGTGCCAGCAGTAAACCCGGGACATTGAACACTGAAGCTTTCTTT.